The 25 T cell receptor beta chains presented below share a single source sample, sequenced in a study of blood T cell repertoires in COVID-19 (dated by TCRdb to 2020 to 2022). The library was produced with the immunoSEQ multiplex PCR assay. TCRdb took over this immuneACCESS table, retaining in-frame rearrangements with V and J assigned. Such tables are incomplete; in checked studies, under half of the missing clones stem from an unresolved V gene, and the remainder is unexplained. The sample table holds some 180,000 clones, of which 85% to 90% were seen once. The top ten hold 6% of the sample. Sequenced: peripheral blood. These receptors were collected from a man in his forties with active or convalescent COVID-19.

The chain carries TRBV6-5 and TRBJ1-5; D uncertain. Germline CDR1 reads MNHEY; CDR2 reads SVGAGI. Trimming removed 4 bases at V and 6 bases at J, with 10 bases between. CDR3 length equals 13 residues. The CDR3 loop reads CASSSGSVQPQHF. CDR3 in DNA: TGTGCCAGCAGTTCAGGATCGGTTCAGCCCCAGCATTTT.

Written as DNA, the CDR3 is TGTGCCAGCAGCCCAGAGGCGGGGCAGAACTATGGCTACACCTTC. Encoded protein: CASSPEAGQNYGYTF. The chain has TRBV7-9 and TRBJ1-2; maybe TRBD1 (5 bases). Germline lookup yields CDR1 SEHNR and CDR2 FQNEAQ (reference sequence). Trimming pared 5 bases from V and 2 bases from J, leaving 15 bases between. The CDR3 spans 15 residues.

The chain joins TRBV7-8 to TRBJ2-1; TRBD1 is a possible D gene (6 bases). Deletions cut 5 bases from V and 2 bases from J, with 16 bases between. This CDR3 has 16 amino acids. Germline V gene lookup returns CDR1 SGHVS and CDR2 FQNEAQ. This CDR3 reads CASSSYRESAYNEQFF. Written as DNA, the CDR3 is TGTGCCAGCAGCAGCTACAGGGAGTCTGCCTACAATGAGCAGTTCTTC.

The chain carries TRBV18 and TRBJ1-4; perhaps TRBD1 as D (5 bases). CDR1 KGHSH and CDR2 LQKENI come from the germline V gene. The CDR3 is made up of 16 amino acids. V was cut by 4 bases and J by 0 bases, with 12 bases left in between. CDR3 sequence (DNA): TGTGCCAGCTCACGCACAACAGGCTCAACTAATGAAAAACTGTTTTTT. Translating gives CASSRTTGSTNEKLFF.

The V and J genes are TRBV6-5 and TRBJ1-5; TRBD1 agrees at 9 bases. CDR1 is MNHEY, CDR2 SVGAGI, per germline. With V trimmed by 6 bases and J by 3 bases, 6 bases remained unmatched. This CDR3 is built from 15 residues. The CDR3 DNA reads as TGTGCCAGCAGACCGGGACAGGGCCCCAATCAGCCCCAGCATTTT. This codes for CASRPGQGPNQPQHF.

The rearrangement joins TRBV28 to TRBJ1-1, with TRBD1 matching 10 bases. Looked up from germline, CDR1 is MDHEN and CDR2 is SYDVKM. The ends lost 6 bases at V and 4 bases at J; junction bases unmatched: 2. The CDR3 runs 13 residues. Here the CDR3 reads CASRTGGPTEAFF. Here the CDR3 DNA reads TGTGCCAGCAGGACAGGGGGCCCCACTGAAGCTTTCTTT.

This clone came up a few times. The V and J genes are TRBV7-2 and TRBJ2-7, with TRBD2 matching over 7 bases. Unmatched junction bases numbered 19, after V lost 5 bases and J lost 0 bases. The germline V gene has CDR1 SGHTA and CDR2 FQGNSA. This CDR3 region has 19 residues. DNA of the CDR3: TGTGCCAGCAGCCTATTGGGGGGTAGCGGGCCGAGGAGCTCCTACGAGCAGTACTTC. Translating gives CASSLLGGSGPRSSYEQYF. Complete variable domain (other parts from reference TRBV7-2 and TRBJ2-7): GAGVSQSPSNKVTEKGKDVELRCDPISGHTALYWYRQSLGQGLEFLIYFQGNSAPDKSGLPSDRFSAERTGGSVSTLTIQRTQQEDSAVYLCASSLLGGSGPRSSYEQYFGPGTRLTVT.

The chain recombines TRBV15 with TRBJ1-1, with 10 bases lining up with TRBD1. Unmatched junction bases numbered 2, after V lost 3 bases and J lost 4 bases. The germline CDR1 and CDR2 sequences are LNHNV and YYDKDF (reference sequence). The CDR3 covers 14 residues. The CDR3 loop reads CATSRDRGFTEAFF. The CDR3 region has the DNA TGTGCCACCAGCAGGGACAGGGGGTTCACTGAAGCTTTCTTT.

The chain is built from TRBV7-2 and TRBJ2-7, with TRBD1 matching 9 bases. Germline CDR1 is SGHTA and CDR2 is FQGNSA. This CDR3 region has 14 residues. Unmatched junction bases numbered 1, after V lost 2 bases and J lost 2 bases. The CDR3 region has the DNA TGTGCCAGCAGCTTAAGACAGGGGGCCTACGAGCAGTACTTC. It yields the protein CASSLRQGAYEQYF. The full variable domain, completed using reference TRBV7-2 and TRBJ2-7, is GAGVSQSPSNKVTEKGKDVELRCDPISGHTALYWYRQSLGQGLEFLIYFQGNSAPDKSGLPSDRFSAERTGGSVSTLTIQRTQQEDSAVYLCASSLRQGAYEQYFGPGTRLTVT.

The V gene is TRBV19, the J gene TRBJ1-2, with 10 bases aligning to TRBD1. The V and J ends lost 5 bases and 0 bases, in that order; junction bases with no gene match: 3. This CDR3 has 15 residues. Looked up from germline, CDR1 is LNHDA and CDR2 is SQIVND (reference sequence). The CDR3 nucleotides read TGTGCCAGTAGTCCTGGGACAGGGGCTAACTATGGCTACACCTTC. Encoded protein: CASSPGTGANYGYTF.

The rearrangement uses TRBV23-1 and TRBJ1-1, with TRBD1 matching 11 bases. TRBV23-1 is given ORF status, its function remaining uncertain. Trimming removed 0 bases from V and 5 bases from J; junction bases left unmatched: 17. This CDR3 region has 20 residues. CDR3: CASSQSIVKGQGVLWTEAFF. CDR3 nucleotides: TGCGCCAGCAGTCAATCGATAGTGAAGGGACAGGGGGTCTTGTGGACTGAAGCTTTCTTT.

Notes on this clone: This CDR3 is also generated by other DNA sequences in the sample. The chain joins TRBV7-2 to TRBJ1-1, with TRBD1 as a possible D gene (6 bases). V lost 3 bases and J lost 5, with 10 bases in between. Germline assignment: CDR1 SGHTA and CDR2 FQGNSA. The CDR3 has 13 residues. CDR3 DNA sequence: TGTGCCAGCAGCTTTAAGGGGGGGACTGAAGCTTTCTTT. This sequence encodes CASSFKGGTEAFF.

The chain combines TRBV5-6 with TRBJ1-5; possible D gene TRBD1, 6 bases. Trimming stripped 1 base from V and 0 bases from J, with 14 bases between. CDR1 SGHDT and CDR2 YYEEEE come from the germline V gene. The CDR3 is 17 amino acids. As DNA, the CDR3 is TGTGCCAGCAGCTTGTTGAGGGGGTCCGTTAGCAATCAGCCCCAGCATTTT. The encoded protein is CASSLLRGSVSNQPQHF.

The V and J genes are TRBV5-1 and TRBJ2-5, with 9 bases lining up with TRBD1. CDR3 length equals 19 residues. After removal of 2 bases from V and 0 bases from J, the junction contained 14 bases not matched to a gene. From germline, CDR1 is SGHRS and CDR2 YFSETQ. CDR3 sequence reads: CASSLRPGQGLPYQETQYF. In nucleotides, the CDR3 is TGCGCCAGCAGCTTACGACCGGGACAGGGACTACCGTACCAAGAGACCCAGTACTTC.

The V call is TRBV5-1, the J call TRBJ1-4; D gene uncertain. The CDR3 is 11 amino acids. Between the trimmed V and J ends, which lost 3 bases and 6 bases, there was a span of 3 bases. Germline CDR1 reads SGHRS; CDR2 reads YFSETQ. The CDR3 sequence: CASSSDEKLFF. In nucleotides, the CDR3 is TGCGCCAGCAGCTCCGATGAAAAACTGTTTTTT.

The chain combines TRBV7-9 with TRBJ2-2, with no clear D. V shed 1 base and J shed 6 bases, with 9 bases lying between them. The length of the CDR3 is 14 residues. The germline V gene has CDR1 SEHNR and CDR2 FQNEAQ (reference sequence). The CDR3 here is CASSLEQGAGELFF. Here the CDR3 DNA reads TGTGCCAGCAGCTTAGAGCAAGGAGCCGGGGAGCTGTTTTTT.

The chain carries TRBV20-1 and TRBJ1-1; possibly TRBD1 for D (5 bases). The length of the CDR3 is 14 residues. Germline V CDR1 and CDR2: DFQATT, SNEGSKA (reference sequence). Trimming stripped 3 bases from V and 1 base from J, with 12 bases between. The DNA of the CDR3 is TGCAGTGCTAGTTTAAACAGGCAGAACACTGAAGCTTTCTTT. This gives the protein CSASLNRQNTEAFF.

The J gene is TRBJ1-1, the V gene TRBV9; TRBD1 might be the D (5 bases). The CDR3 runs 16 residues. Germline CDR1 SGDLS, CDR2 YYNGEE. Trimming removed 0 bases from V and 2 bases from J, with 14 bases in between. CDR3 sequence (DNA): TGTGCCAGCAGCGTAGATTGGTCGGGGGGAAACACTGAAGCTTTCTTT. Translation: CASSVDWSGGNTEAFF.

CDR3 sequence: CASSLRLAGPSYNEQFF. The CDR3 DNA is TGTGCCAGCAGCTTAAGACTAGCGGGTCCCTCCTACAATGAGCAGTTCTTC. The V and J genes are TRBV7-2 and TRBJ2-1, with 10 positions matching TRBD2. Germline lookup yields CDR1 SGHTA and CDR2 FQGNSA. This CDR3 comprises 17 residues. V lost 2 bases to trimming and J lost 0 bases; unmatched junction nucleotides: 4.

The V call is TRBV3-1 (or the pseudogene TRBV3-2), the J call TRBJ2-1, with D possibly TRBD2 on 6 matching bases. Trimming cost V 4 bases and J 3 bases, with 13 bases left between them. The CDR3 totals 15 residues. The germline V gene has CDR1 LGHDT and CDR2 YNNKEL (reference sequence). The CDR3: CASSPGTPSYNEQFF. The CDR3 DNA follows: TGTGCCAGCAGCCCCGGGACTCCCAGCTACAATGAGCAGTTCTTC.

The gene calls are TRBV7-9 and TRBJ1-1, with D perhaps TRBD1 (5 bases). Trimming removed 5 bases from V and 7 bases from J, with 17 bases in between. This CDR3 region has 14 residues. Germline loops: CDR1 SEHNR, CDR2 FQNEAQ (reference sequence). CDR3 in DNA: TGTGCCAGCAGCCCCCGTGGGGGGGGAGGTGAAGCTTTCTTT. Translation gives CASSPRGGGGEAFF.

The chain links TRBV30 to TRBJ1-4; no reliable D call. V was pared by 4 bases and J by 0 bases, with 6 bases between. This CDR3 contains 13 residues. CDR1 GTSNPN and CDR2 SVGIG come from the germline V gene (reference sequence). The CDR3 bases are TGTGCCTGGAATCTTGCAACTAATGAAAAACTGTTTTTT. Amino acids: CAWNLATNEKLFF.

The chain couples TRBV7-3 to TRBJ1-1, with D maybe TRBD1 (6 bases). Trimming pared 5 bases from V and 3 bases from J, leaving 13 bases between. CDR1 is SGHTA, CDR2 FQGTGA, per germline. The CDR3 spans 14 residues. Here the CDR3 reads CASSVGGGYTEAFF. The CDR3, as DNA: TGTGCCAGCAGCGTAGGGGGAGGGTACACTGAAGCTTTCTTT.

The chain employs TRBV21-1 and TRBJ2-6; the table's D call TRBD2 went unverified against the DNA. TRBV21-1 is a documented pseudogene. This CDR3 has 18 residues. The CDR3 loop is CASSKVNTRVSGANVLTF. The CDR3 DNA reads TGTGCCAGCAGCAAAGTTAATACCCGAGTCTCTGGGGCCAACGTCCTGACTTTC.

The sample holds a few counts of this clone. This rearrangement joins TRBV4-3 to TRBJ2-2; 9 nucleotides align to TRBD2. Unmatched junction bases numbered 15, after V lost 0 bases and J lost 7 bases. Germline V lookup: CDR1 LGHNA, CDR2 YSLEER. The CDR3 consists of 19 residues. CDR3: CASSQDLVEAGGLSGELFF. CDR3 sequence (DNA): TGCGCCAGCAGCCAAGATTTGGTAGAGGCGGGGGGGCTCAGCGGGGAGCTGTTTTTT.